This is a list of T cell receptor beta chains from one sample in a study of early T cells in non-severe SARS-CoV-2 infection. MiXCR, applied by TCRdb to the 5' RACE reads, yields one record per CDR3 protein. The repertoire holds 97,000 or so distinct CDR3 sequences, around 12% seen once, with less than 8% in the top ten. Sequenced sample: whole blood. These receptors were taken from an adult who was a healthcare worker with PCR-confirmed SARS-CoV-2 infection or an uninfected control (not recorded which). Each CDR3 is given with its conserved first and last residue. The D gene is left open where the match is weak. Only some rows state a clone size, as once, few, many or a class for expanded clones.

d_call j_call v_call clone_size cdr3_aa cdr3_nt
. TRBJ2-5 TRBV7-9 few CASSLAGPKKHF TGTGCCAGCAGCTTGGCGGGACCGAAAAAGCACTTC
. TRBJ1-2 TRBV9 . CASSGGQGPYGYTF TGTGCCAGCAGCGGCGGACAAGGACCCTATGGCTACACCTTC
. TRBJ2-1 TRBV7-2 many CASSPAWDEQFF TGTGCCAGCAGCCCGGCGTGGGATGAGCAGTTCTTC
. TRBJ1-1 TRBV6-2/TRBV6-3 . CASIQGVGSEAFF TGTGCCAGCATCCAAGGTGTGGGGTCTGAAGCTTTCTTT
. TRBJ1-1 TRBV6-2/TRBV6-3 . CASRRGQRTEAFF TGTGCCAGCAGGAGGGGCCAGCGCACTGAAGCTTTCTTT
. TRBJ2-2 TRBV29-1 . CSVESEGLAGELFF TGCAGCGTTGAATCGGAAGGGTTAGCCGGGGAGCTGTTTTTT
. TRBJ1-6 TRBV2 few CASSVGGTSYSPLHF TGTGCCAGCAGTGTCGGGGGGACATCGTACTCACCCCTCCACTTT
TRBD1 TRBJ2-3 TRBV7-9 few CASSDRQGPTTDTQYF TGTGCCAGCAGCGATCGACAGGGGCCCACCACAGATACGCAGTATTTT
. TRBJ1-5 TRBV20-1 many CSARDAQVFGQPQHF TGCAGTGCTAGAGACGCCCAGGTATTCGGCCAGCCCCAGCATTTT
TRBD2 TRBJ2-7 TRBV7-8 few CASSFYAGGSYEQYF TGTGCCAGCAGCTTCTATGCGGGAGGTTCCTACGAGCAGTACTTC
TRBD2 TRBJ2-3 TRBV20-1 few CSAKRVTGTRSTDTQYF TGCAGTGCCAAGAGGGTAACCGGGACTAGGTCGACAGATACGCAGTATTTT
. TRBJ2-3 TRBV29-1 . CSVGGATDTQYF TGCAGCGTTGGAGGCGCCACAGATACGCAGTATTTT
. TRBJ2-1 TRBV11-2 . CASSLRTASGQFF TGTGCCAGCAGTCTCAGAACAGCCTCCGGGCAGTTCTTC
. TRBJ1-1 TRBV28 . CASRLYTEAFF TGTGCCAGCAGGCTTTACACTGAAGCTTTCTTT
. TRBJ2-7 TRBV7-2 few CASSPRTARYEQYF TGTGCCAGCAGCCCCCGGACAGCCAGATACGAGCAGTACTTC
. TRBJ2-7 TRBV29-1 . CSVALGGNEQYF TGCAGCGTGGCCTTAGGAGGGAACGAGCAGTACTTC
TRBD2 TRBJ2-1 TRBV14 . CASSYLAGKGATGQFF TGTGCCAGCAGCTACCTAGCGGGAAAGGGGGCGACAGGGCAGTTCTTC
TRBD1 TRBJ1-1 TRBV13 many CASSWDRRNTEAFF TGTGCCAGCAGCTGGGACAGGAGGAACACTGAAGCTTTCTTT
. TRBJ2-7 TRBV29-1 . CSVIGQAYEQYF TGCAGCGTTATCGGGCAGGCCTACGAGCAGTACTTC
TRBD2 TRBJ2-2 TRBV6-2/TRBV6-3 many CASSRTSDYTGELFF TGTGCCAGCAGTCGGACTAGCGACTACACCGGGGAGCTGTTTTTT
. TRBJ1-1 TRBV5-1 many CASSPLTGEGTEAFF TGCGCCAGCAGCCCGTTGACAGGCGAGGGCACTGAAGCTTTCTTT
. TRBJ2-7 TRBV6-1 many CASRSAGGLFEQYF TGTGCCAGCAGATCTGCGGGTGGGTTATTCGAGCAGTACTTC
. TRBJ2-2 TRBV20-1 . CSAIAGELFF TGCAGTGCCATCGCCGGGGAGCTGTTTTTT
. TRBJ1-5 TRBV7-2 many CASSPSRGQPQHF TGTGCCAGCAGCCCCTCCCGGGGGCAGCCCCAGCATTTT
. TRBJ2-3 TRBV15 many CATSRDRGGTDTQYF TGTGCCACCAGCAGAGATAGGGGGGGTACAGATACGCAGTATTTT
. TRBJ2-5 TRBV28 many CASSAHSGTKETQYF TGTGCCAGCAGCGCACATAGCGGAACAAAAGAGACCCAGTACTTC
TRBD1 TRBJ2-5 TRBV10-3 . CAIQGPQETQYF TGTGCCATACAGGGGCCCCAAGAGACCCAGTACTTC
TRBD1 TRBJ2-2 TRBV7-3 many CASSRTGADGELFF TGTGCCAGCAGCCGTACAGGGGCGGACGGGGAGCTGTTTTTT
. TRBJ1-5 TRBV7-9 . CASSFADYYSNQPQHF TGTGCCAGCAGCTTCGCAGATTATTATAGCAATCAGCCCCAGCATTTT
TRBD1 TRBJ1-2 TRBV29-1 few CSARQGLFYGYTF TGCAGCGCCCGACAGGGTCTGTTCTATGGCTACACCTTC
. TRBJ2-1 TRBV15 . CATSRGRDNEQFF TGTGCCACCAGCAGAGGACGAGACAATGAGCAGTTCTTC
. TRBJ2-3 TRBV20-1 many CSAILGNTDTQYF TGCAGTGCTATTTTAGGGAATACAGATACGCAGTATTTT
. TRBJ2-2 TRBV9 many CASSPRLNLNTGELFF TGTGCCAGCAGCCCAAGGCTCAACCTGAACACCGGGGAGCTGTTTTTT
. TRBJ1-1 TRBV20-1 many CSARIGDTEAFF TGCAGTGCTAGAATAGGGGACACTGAAGCTTTCTTT
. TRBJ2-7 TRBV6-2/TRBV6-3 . CATGPRTPYEQYF TGTGCCACAGGCCCCAGGACCCCCTACGAGCAGTACTTC
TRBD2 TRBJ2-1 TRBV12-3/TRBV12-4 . CASTDSGRGNEQFF TGTGCCAGCACCGATAGCGGGAGGGGGAATGAGCAGTTCTTC
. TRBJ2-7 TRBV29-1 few CSVVIVGNYEQYF TGCAGCGTTGTAATAGTGGGAAACTACGAGCAGTACTTC
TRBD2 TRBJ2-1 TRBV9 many CASSPGTSDPNNEQFF TGTGCCAGCAGCCCGGGGACTAGCGATCCCAACAATGAGCAGTTCTTC
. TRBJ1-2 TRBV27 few CASSRTMTGTTSGYTF TGTGCCAGCAGTAGGACGATGACCGGGACAACTTCTGGCTACACCTTC
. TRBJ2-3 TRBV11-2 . CASSFRDRITDTQYF TGTGCCAGCAGCTTCCGGGACCGTATCACAGATACGCAGTATTTT
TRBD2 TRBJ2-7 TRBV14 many CASSPPGRGGGTRYEQYF TGTGCCAGCAGCCCACCCGGGAGGGGCGGCGGGACCCGCTACGAGCAGTACTTC
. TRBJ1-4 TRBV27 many CASSLAGEGEKLFF TGTGCCAGCAGTTTAGCAGGGGAGGGTGAAAAACTGTTTTTT
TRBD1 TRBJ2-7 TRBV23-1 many CASSETPRQGRYEQYF TGCGCCAGCAGCGAAACACCGCGACAGGGGCGATACGAGCAGTACTTC